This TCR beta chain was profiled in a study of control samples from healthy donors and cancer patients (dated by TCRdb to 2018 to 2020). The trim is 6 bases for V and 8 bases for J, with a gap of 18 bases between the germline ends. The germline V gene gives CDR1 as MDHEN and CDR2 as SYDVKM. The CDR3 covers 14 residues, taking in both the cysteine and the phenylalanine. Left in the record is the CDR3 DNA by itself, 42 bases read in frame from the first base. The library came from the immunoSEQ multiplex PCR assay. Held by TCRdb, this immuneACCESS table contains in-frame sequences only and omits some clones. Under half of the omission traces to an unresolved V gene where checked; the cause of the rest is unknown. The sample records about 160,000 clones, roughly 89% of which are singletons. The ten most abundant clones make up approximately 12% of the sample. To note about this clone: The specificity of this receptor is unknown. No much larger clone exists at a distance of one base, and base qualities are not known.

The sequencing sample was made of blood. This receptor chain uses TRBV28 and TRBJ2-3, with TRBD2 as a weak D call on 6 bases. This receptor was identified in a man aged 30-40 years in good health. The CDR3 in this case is CASSPGLVLRTQYF. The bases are TGTGCCAGCAGCCCGGGACTGGTTCTACGTACGCAGTATTTT. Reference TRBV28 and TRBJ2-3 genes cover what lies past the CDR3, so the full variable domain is DVKVTQSSRYLVKRTGEKVFLECVQDMDHENMFWYRQDPGLGLRLIYFSYDVKMKEKGDIPEGYSVSREKKERFSLILESASTNQTSMYLCASSPGLVLRTQYFGPGTRLTVL.